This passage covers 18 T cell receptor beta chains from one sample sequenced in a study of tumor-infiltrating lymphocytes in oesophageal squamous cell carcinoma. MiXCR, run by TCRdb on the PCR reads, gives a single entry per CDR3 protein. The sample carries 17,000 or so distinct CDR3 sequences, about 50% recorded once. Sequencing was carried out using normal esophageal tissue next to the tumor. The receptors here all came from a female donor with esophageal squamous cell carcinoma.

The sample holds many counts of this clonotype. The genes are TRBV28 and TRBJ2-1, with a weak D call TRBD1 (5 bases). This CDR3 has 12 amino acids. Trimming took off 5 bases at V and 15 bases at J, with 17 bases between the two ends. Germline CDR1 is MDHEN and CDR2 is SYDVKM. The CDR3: CASSANSRALFF. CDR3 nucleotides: TGTGCCAGCAGTGCCAATTCCAGGGCCCTGTTCTTC.

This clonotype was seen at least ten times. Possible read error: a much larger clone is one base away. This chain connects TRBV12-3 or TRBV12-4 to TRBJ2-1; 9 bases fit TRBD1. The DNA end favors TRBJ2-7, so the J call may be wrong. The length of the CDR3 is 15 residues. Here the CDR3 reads CASSLGQGTYNEQYF. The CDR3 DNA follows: TGTGCCAGCAGTTTGGGACAGGGCACCTACAATGAGCAGTACTTC.

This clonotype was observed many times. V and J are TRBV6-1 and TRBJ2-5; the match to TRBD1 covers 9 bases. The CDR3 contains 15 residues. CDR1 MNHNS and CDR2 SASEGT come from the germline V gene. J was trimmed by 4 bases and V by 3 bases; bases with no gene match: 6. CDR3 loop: CASSDVGQGLETQYF. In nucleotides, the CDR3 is TGTGCCAGCAGTGACGTTGGACAGGGGCTAGAGACCCAGTACTTC.

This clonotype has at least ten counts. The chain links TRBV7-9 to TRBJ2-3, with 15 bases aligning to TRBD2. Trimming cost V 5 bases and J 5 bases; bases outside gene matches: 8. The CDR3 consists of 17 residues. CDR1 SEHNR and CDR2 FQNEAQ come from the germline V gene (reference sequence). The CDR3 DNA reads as TGTGCCAGCAGCCGGACTAGCGGGGGGGCTTTTATAGATACGCAGTATTTT. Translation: CASSRTSGGAFIDTQYF.

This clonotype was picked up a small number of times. DNA for the CDR3: TGTGCCAGCAGCTCCTCGCAGGGATCCGGGGAGCTGTTTTTT. Amino acid sequence: CASSSSQGSGELFF. The chain is built from TRBV7-2 and TRBJ2-2; the D gene is possibly TRBD1 (5 bases). V dropped 4 bases and J dropped 6 bases, with 12 bases sitting between them. The CDR3 extends over 14 amino acids. Germline values: CDR1 SGHTA, CDR2 FQGNSA.

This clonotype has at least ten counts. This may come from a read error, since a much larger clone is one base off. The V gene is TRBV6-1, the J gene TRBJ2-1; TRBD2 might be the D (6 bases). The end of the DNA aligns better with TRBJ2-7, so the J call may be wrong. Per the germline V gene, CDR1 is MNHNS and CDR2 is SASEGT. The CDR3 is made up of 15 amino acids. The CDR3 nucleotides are TGTGCCAGCAGGAAGGGGAGGAGCTCCTACAATGAGCAGTACTTC. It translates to CASRKGRSSYNEQYF.

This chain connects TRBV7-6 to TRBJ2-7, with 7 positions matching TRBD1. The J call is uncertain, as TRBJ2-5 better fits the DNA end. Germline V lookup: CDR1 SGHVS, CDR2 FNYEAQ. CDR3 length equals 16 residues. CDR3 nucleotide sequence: TGTGCCAGCAGCCCGACGACAGGGAGTAGCTCAGAGACCCAGTACTTC. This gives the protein CASSPTTGSSSETQYF.

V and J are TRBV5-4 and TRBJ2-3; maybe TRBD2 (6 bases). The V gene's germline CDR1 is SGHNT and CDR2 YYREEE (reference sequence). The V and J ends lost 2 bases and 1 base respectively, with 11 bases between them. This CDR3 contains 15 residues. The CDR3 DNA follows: TGTGCCAGCAGCTTCGGGGGAGTCGGCACAGATACGCAGTATTTT. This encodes CASSFGGVGTDTQYF.

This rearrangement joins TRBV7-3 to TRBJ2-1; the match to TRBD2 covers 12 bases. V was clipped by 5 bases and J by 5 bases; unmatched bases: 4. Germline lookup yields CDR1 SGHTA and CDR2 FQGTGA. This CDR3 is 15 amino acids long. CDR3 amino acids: CASSLAGGAHNEQFF. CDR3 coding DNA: TGTGCCAGCAGCCTAGCGGGAGGGGCCCACAATGAGCAGTTCTTC.

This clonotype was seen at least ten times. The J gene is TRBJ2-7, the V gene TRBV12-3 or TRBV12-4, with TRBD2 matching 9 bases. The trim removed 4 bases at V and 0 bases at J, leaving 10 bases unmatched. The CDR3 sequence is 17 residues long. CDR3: CASSSRRTSDSSYEQYF. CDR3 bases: TGTGCCAGCAGTTCTCGAAGGACTAGCGACTCCTCCTACGAGCAGTACTTC.

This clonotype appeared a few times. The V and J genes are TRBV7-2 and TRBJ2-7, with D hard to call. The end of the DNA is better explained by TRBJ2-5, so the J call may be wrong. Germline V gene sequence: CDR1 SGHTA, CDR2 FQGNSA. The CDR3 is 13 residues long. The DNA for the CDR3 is TGTGCCAGCAGCCGGAGCCGGGAAGAGACCCAGTACTTC. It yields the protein CASSRSREETQYF.

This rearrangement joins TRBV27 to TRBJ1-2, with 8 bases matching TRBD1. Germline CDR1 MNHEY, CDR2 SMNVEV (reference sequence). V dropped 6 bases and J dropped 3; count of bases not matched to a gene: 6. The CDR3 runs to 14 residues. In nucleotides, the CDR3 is TGTGCCAGCAGCAACACACAGGGGGACTATGGCTACACCTTC. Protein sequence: CASSNTQGDYGYTF.

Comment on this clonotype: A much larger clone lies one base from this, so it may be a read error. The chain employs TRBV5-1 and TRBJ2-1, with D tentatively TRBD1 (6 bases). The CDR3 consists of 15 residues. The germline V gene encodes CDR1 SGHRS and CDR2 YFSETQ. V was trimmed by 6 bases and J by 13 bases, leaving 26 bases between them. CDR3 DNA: TGCGCCAGCACCCCAACTACAGGGAACCAAGAGACCCAGTTCTTC. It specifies CASTPTTGNQETQFF.

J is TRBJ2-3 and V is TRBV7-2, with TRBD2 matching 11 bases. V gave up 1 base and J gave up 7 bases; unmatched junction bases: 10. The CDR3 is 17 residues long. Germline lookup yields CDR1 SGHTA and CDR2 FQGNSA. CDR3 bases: TGTGCCAGCAGCTTAGTTTTTAGCGGGGGGGCGGGGAATACGCAGTATTTT. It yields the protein CASSLVFSGGAGNTQYF.

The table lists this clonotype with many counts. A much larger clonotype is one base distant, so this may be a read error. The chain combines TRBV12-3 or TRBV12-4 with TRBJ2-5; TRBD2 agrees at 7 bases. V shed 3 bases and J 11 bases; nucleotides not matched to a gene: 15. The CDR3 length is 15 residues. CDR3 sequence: CASSLGGSWTNEQYF. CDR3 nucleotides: TGTGCCAGCAGTTTGGGGGGGAGTTGGACAAATGAGCAGTACTTC.

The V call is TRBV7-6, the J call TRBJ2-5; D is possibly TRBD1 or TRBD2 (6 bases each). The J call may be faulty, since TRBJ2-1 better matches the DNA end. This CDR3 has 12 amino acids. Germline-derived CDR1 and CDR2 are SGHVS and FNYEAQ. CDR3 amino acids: CASSRGVDEQFF. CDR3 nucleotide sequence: TGTGCCAGCAGCAGGGGGGTCGATGAGCAGTTCTTC.

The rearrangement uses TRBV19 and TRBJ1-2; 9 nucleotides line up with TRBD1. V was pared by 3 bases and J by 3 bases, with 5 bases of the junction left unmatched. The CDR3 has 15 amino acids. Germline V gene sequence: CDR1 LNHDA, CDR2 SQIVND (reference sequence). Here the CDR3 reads CASSMIGQGYYGYTF. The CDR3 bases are TGTGCCAGTAGTATGATCGGACAGGGGTACTATGGCTACACCTTC.

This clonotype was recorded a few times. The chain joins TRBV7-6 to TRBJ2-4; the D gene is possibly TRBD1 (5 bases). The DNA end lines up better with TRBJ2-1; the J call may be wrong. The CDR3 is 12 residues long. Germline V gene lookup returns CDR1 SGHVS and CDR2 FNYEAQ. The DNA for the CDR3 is TGTGCCAGCAGCCCACAGGATAATGAGCAGTTCTTC. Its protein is CASSPQDNEQFF.